This T cell receptor beta chain was recorded in a study of CD8 T cells in acute hepatitis C reinfection (dated by TCRdb to about 2021). In terms of the full investigation: This study examined the TCRbeta repertoire of CD8+ T cells that recognize the HCV NS3-1073 epitope, both during acute infection and after viral clearance. Four spontaneous resolvers provided paired acute and follow-up samples. Results the study describes overall, beyond this receptor: Preferential use of the TRBV04 and TRBV06 gene families was observed in all groups, and this preferential usage was not explained by overrepresentation in the naive pool. Because bulk sequencing was performed on the TCRbeta chain only, alphabeta pairing of public clonotypes could not be determined. Few CDR3 sequences were shared with other epitopes, and differences in sequencing approaches may have limited exact matching. NS3-1073 specific cells were too rare to sort in chronically infected subjects, so no follow-up repertoires exist for those subjects. Over ten public clonotypes were found regardless of outcome; one public clonotype used V04-02/J02-02. Diversity in the NS3-1073 specific repertoires was high, and no significant differences in diversity emerged among acute resolver, follow-up resolver and acute chronic samples.

For this clone: Its cognate antigen has yet to be identified. No much larger clone exists at a distance of one base, and base qualities are not known.

Genomic DNA was extracted from the FACS-sorted cells, and the TCRbeta chains were sequenced by the commercial immunoSEQ service. From the authors' description of their analysis: ImmunoSEQ Analyzer software v3.0 and R v3.5.1 were the tools used to analyze the repertoire data. Only productive rearrangements were analyzed, as sequences containing stop codons or out-of-frame rearrangements were removed. The sequencing provider supplied the metrics for Simpson diversity, Shannon entropy, CDR3 length and nucleotide addition. Clonotypes were categorized by frequency as dominant, sub-dominant, low or lowest abundance, and clonotypes below 0.1% were excluded from most analyses. Any CDR3 amino acid clonotype present in at least two subjects at a cumulative frequency of at least 0.5% was labeled public. The source is immuneACCESS, and TCRdb retained only in-frame sequences with V and J called. Part of the clones is not carried over; for the studies checked, unresolved V genes explain less than half of this, and the remainder is unexplained. The V and J calls and the clone size are those of that table, but D and trimming were determined from the DNA. The sample data list some 40,000 clones, and approximately 90% of these were observed just once. In total, the top ten clones hold more than 0.4% of the sample.

Interpreted using the paper, the time point label stands for: naive CD8 control sorted from an acute-time-point sample. Enrolled in the Montreal Hepatitis C Cohort (HEPCO) in Canada, the donors were people who inject drugs, and these donors were followed every 3 months. Acute primary HCV infection was defined as a positive HCV RNA or antibody test after a negative test within the previous 24 weeks. Cells were surface stained with CD3, CD8 and CD45RO antibodies, and an aqua fixable dye was used to exclude dead cells. The cohort additionally had a handful of subjects who developed chronic infection, which was defined as HCV RNA positivity at 24 weeks. Once thawed from cryostorage, peripheral blood mononuclear cells underwent negative selection via the MACS CD8+ T cell Isolation Kit to obtain CD8+ T cells. Cells were sorted on a BD FACSAria II cell sorter. Trimming takes 7 bases from V and 5 bases from J, and the germline ends sit 8 bases apart. The CDR3, from cysteine to phenylalanine, totals 11 residues. Solely the CDR3 DNA is kept, with 33 bases framed from the first base. In the germline V gene, CDR1 corresponds to SNHLY and CDR2 to FYNNEI.

The source material was naive CD8+ T cells from PBMCs. The sample's cell subset or site label is to be understood as: sorted total naive CD45RO-negative CD8+ T cells. The receptor was isolated from a man aged 25 to 40 with chronic hepatitis C. Recombination connected TRBV2 to TRBJ1-1, with the D segment identity uncertain. The CDR3 sequence is CASKARTEAFF. Here is the DNA: TGTGCCAGCAAGGCGCGAACTGAAGCTTTCTTT.